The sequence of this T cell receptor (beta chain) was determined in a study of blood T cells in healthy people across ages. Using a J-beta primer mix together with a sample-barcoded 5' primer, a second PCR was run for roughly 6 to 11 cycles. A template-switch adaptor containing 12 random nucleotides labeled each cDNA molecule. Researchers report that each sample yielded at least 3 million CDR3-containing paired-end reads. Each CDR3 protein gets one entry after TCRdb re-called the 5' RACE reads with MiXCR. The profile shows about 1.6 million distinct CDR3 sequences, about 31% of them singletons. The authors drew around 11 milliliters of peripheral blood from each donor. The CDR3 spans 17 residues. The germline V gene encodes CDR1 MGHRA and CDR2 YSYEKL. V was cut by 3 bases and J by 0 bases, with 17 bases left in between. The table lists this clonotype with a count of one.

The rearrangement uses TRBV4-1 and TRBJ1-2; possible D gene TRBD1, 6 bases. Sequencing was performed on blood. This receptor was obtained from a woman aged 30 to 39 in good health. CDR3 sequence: CASSHSNRVKANYGYTF. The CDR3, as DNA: TGCGCCAGCAGCCACTCAAACAGGGTCAAGGCTAACTATGGCTACACCTTC.